This T cell receptor (beta chain) was obtained from a study of T cell responses to AZD1222 COVID-19 vaccine. Turning to the study itself: Pooling of second doses given at about 4 or about 12 weeks was done. Notes on the study in general: CD4 TCRs associated with vaccination spanned spike, dominating at 160-218 and 743-854. Clonal diversity may have been underestimated in mostly white British donors.

Notes on this clone: Its antigen remains unknown.

V dropped 6 bases and J dropped 2; count of bases not matched to a gene: 6. The germline gives CDR1 SNHLY, CDR2 FYNNEI. The CDR3 totals 14 residues. TCRdb's table, derived via immunoSEQ multiplex PCR, lists solely in-frame clones and lacks some. The profile shows around 100,000 clones, roughly 93% of them singletons. This TCR was recovered from an adult in good health. This specimen was peripheral blood, taken on day 0 of AZD1222 vaccination. The rearrangement uses TRBV2 and TRBJ1-2, with 7 bases identical to TRBD1. In DNA form, the CDR3 reads TGTGCCAGCAGCCGGGGACAGAACAACTATGGCTACACCTTC. Its protein is CASSRGQNNYGYTF.